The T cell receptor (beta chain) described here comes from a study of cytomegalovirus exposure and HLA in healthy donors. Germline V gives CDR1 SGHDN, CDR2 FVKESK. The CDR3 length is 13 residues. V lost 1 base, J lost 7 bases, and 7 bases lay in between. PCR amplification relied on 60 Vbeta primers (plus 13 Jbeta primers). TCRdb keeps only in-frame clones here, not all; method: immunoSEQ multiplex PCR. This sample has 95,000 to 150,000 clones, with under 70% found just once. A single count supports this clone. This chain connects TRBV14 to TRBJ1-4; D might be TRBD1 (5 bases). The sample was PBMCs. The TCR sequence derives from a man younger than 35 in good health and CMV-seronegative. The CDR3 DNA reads TGTGCCAGCAGCCAAGGGGGCCCTGAAAAACTGTTTTTT. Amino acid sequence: CASSQGGPEKLFF.